Listed here are 10 T cell receptor beta chains from one sample, sequenced in a study of T-cell memory formation after mild COVID-19. One entry per CDR3 protein results from TCRdb running MiXCR on the 5' RACE reads. The sample comprises about 140,000 distinct CDR3 sequences, about 14% of which are singletons, and 28% rests with the top ten. The sample taken for sequencing was PBMCs or a T cell subset sorted from them (not recorded which). These receptors were taken from an adult woman who had mild COVID-19 (a few samples of this study predate the infection). Cell type and time point are not known.

This clonotype appeared many times. The chain carries TRBV6-6 and TRBJ1-5; D possibly corresponds to TRBD1 (5 bases). The CDR3 runs 16 residues. Germline V CDR1 and CDR2: MNHNY, SVGAGI (reference sequence). Trimming shortened V by 6 bases and J by 7 bases, and 22 bases separated the two germline ends. CDR3 sequence (DNA): TGTGCCAGCAGATCCAAATCGGGGCCTGCCGGACAGCCCCAGCATTTT. It specifies CASRSKSGPAGQPQHF.

This clonotype showed up just a few times. The V and J genes are TRBV12-3 or TRBV12-4 and TRBJ1-2; D unresolved. Trimming left V 0 bases short and J 8 bases short, with 7 bases between. CDR3 length: 12 amino acids. CDR3 nucleotide sequence: TGTGCCAGCAGTTTAGCGGACCTCGGCTACACCTTC. Its protein product is CASSLADLGYTF.

This clonotype has a handful of counts. The CDR3 DNA is TGTGCCAGCAGTGAATTAGCGGGGGGGCCAGAGACCCAGTACTTC. It codes for CASSELAGGPETQYF. The V and J genes are TRBV6-1 and TRBJ2-5; 11 nucleotides match TRBD2. With V trimmed by 2 bases and J by 4 bases, 3 bases remained unmatched. CDR1 is MNHNS and CDR2 is SASEGT in the germline V gene. The CDR3 length is 15 residues.

This clonotype was picked up a small number of times. CDR3 DNA sequence: TGTGCCAGCTTGACTAGTTTTGGTGAGCAGTTCTTC. This sequence encodes CASLTSFGEQFF. The chain combines TRBV12-3 or TRBV12-4 with TRBJ2-1, with D possibly matching TRBD2 (6 bases). This CDR3 spans 12 amino acids. The V gene lost 8 bases and the J gene lost 9 bases, with 14 bases spanning the gap.

J is TRBJ2-3 and V is TRBV2; D uncertain. CDR1 SNHLY and CDR2 FYNNEI come from the germline V gene. CDR3 length equals 11 residues. Trimming pared 8 bases from V and 2 bases from J, leaving 5 bases between. The chain's CDR3 is CASAPTDTQYF. Written as DNA, the CDR3 is TGTGCCAGCGCACCCACAGATACGCAGTATTTT. Looking up the rest from reference TRBV2 and TRBJ2-3 gives the full variable domain: EPEVTQTPSHQVTQMGQEVILRCVPISNHLYFYWYRQILGQKVEFLVSFYNNEISEKSEIFDDQFSVERPDGSNFTLKIRSTKLEDSAMYFCASAPTDTQYFGPGTRLTVL.

The J gene is TRBJ1-1, the V gene TRBV25-1; D gene ambiguous. Trimming removed 1 base at V and 1 base at J, with 16 bases between. Germline V CDR1 and CDR2: MGHDK, SYGVNS. CDR3 length equals 17 residues. The CDR3 nucleotides are TGTGCCAGCAGTGAATCGCCCCCTTCTGACTCGAACACTGAAGCTTTCTTT. Translation: CASSESPPSDSNTEAFF. Full variable domain (missing parts from reference TRBV25-1 and TRBJ1-1): EADIYQTPRYLVIGTGKKITLECSQTMGHDKMYWYQQDPGMELHLIHYSYGVNSTEKGDLSSESTVSRIRTEHFPLTLESARPSHTSQYLCASSESPPSDSNTEAFFGQGTRLTVV.

This clonotype was observed a few times. This chain links TRBV12-3 or TRBV12-4 with TRBJ2-1; 13 bases line up with TRBD2. This CDR3 is built from 17 residues. J lost 12 bases, V lost 6 bases, and 17 bases had no gene match. CDR3 loop: CASSLPSLGLAGELQFF. CDR3 coding DNA: TGTGCCAGCAGCCTCCCAAGTTTAGGACTAGCGGGAGAGTTGCAGTTCTTC.

This chain connects TRBV6-5 to TRBJ1-2, with 9 positions matching TRBD1. Germline loops: CDR1 MNHEY, CDR2 SVGAGI. This CDR3 is built from 13 residues. V lost 6 bases and J lost 8; bases outside the gene matches: 7. This CDR3 reads CASSLGQGRGYTF. CDR3 in DNA: TGTGCCAGCAGCCTTGGACAGGGGAGAGGCTACACCTTC.

This clonotype was found many times. The chain couples TRBV4-2 to TRBJ1-2, with D possibly TRBD1 on 5 matching bases. The CDR3 sequence is 15 residues long. Deletions cut 8 bases from V and 0 bases from J, with 16 bases between. Germline CDR1 and CDR2: LGHNA and YNFKEQ. The chain's CDR3 is CASYSTGFPNYGYTF. The CDR3 DNA follows: TGTGCCAGCTACTCCACAGGCTTTCCTAACTATGGCTACACCTTC.

V is TRBV7-9 and J is TRBJ2-3, with D perhaps TRBD1 (6 bases). From germline, CDR1 is SEHNR and CDR2 FQNEAQ (reference sequence). V dropped 5 bases and J dropped 2 bases, with 14 bases sitting between them. The CDR3 sequence is 15 residues long. The CDR3 nucleotides read TGTGCCAGCAGCCCCGCACAGGGACCCACAGATACGCAGTATTTT. Amino acid sequence: CASSPAQGPTDTQYF. The complete variable domain, with remaining parts taken from reference TRBV7-9 and TRBJ2-3, reads DTGVSQNPRHKITKRGQNVTFRCDPISEHNRLYWYRQTLGQGPEFLTYFQNEAQLEKSRLLSDRFSAERPKGSFSTLEIQRTEQGDSAMYLCASSPAQGPTDTQYFGPGTRLTVL.